This T cell receptor beta chain was captured in a study of CD8 T cells in ankylosing spondylitis (dated by TCRdb to 2017 to 2019). Notes on the research overall: The study set out to find disease-linked TCR variants by profiling T cell receptor beta repertoires in ankylosing spondylitis patients and healthy donors. The full study cohort was made up of 25 ankylosing spondylitis patients and roughly 98 healthy donors. Samples of peripheral blood were taken, and for ankylosing spondylitis patients, synovial fluid was collected as well.

This clonotype was detected ten times or more. What antigen it recognizes has not been identified. There are no base qualities to consult, and no much larger clone falls within one base. The reads were generated on an Illumina HiSeq 2500. Quantitative 5'-RACE with molecular barcodes was the method used to prepare the TCR beta libraries. Per the original workflow: A new computational method based on a probabilistic model of VDJ rearrangement was used to identify disease-linked TCR variants. TCRdb applied fastp at Q25 and MiXCR to the public reads, then kept only in-frame beta chains. Entries that share a CDR3 protein sequence are merged under the most common genes and DNA. These V and J calls derive from TCRdb rather than the authors' analysis. Recorded for this sample are some 130,000 distinct CDR3 sequences; about an eighth of them occurred a single time. The leading ten clones occupy less than 5% of the sample.

The full study reports these points: The disease-linked clones were reported to be significantly enriched in matched synovial fluid samples from ankylosing spondylitis patients. A CD8+ phenotype was shown by the disease-linked clones, which were found at relatively low frequencies in peripheral blood. A TCR beta motif of fewer than 10 highly homologous amino acid variants appeared characteristic of blood from ankylosing spondylitis patients. Some motif variants had previously been reported in the synovial fluid and blood of reactive arthritis patients, which suggests shared mechanisms of disease initiation.

CDR1 and CDR2 (SEHNR, FQNEAQ) derive from the germline V gene (reference sequence). Trimming removed 1 base from V and 4 bases from J, leaving 7 bases between the germline ends. The CDR3 contains 13 residues, cysteine and phenylalanine counted. Only the CDR3 part of the read is kept: 39 bases, read in frame from the first base. This sequence originates from a female donor with ankylosing spondylitis or in good health (not recorded which). The sequenced material came from blood, either unsorted or a sorted T cell fraction (not recorded which). The chain was built from TRBV7-9 and TRBJ1-1, with an unclear D gene assignment. The CDR3 loop reads CASSLGVGTEAFF. The nucleotide sequence reads as follows: TGTGCCAGCAGCTTAGGCGTGGGCACTGAAGCTTTCTTT.